This passage covers 22 T cell receptor beta chains from one sample sequenced in a study of cytomegalovirus exposure and HLA in healthy donors. The table came from immunoSEQ multiplex PCR; TCRdb's copy has only in-frame clones and leaves some out. The sample has about 84,000 clones, roughly 93% seen once. Sample: PBMCs. These TCRs come from a man younger than 40 in good health and CMV-seronegative.

This clone has a handful of counts. The chain is built from TRBV6-1 and TRBJ2-5; 10 bases are a match to TRBD2. Germline V lookup: CDR1 MNHNS, CDR2 SASEGT. The V gene end was trimmed by 2 bases and the J gene end by 0 bases; junction bases not matched to a gene: 0. CDR3 size: 15 residues. The CDR3 DNA reads TGTGCCAGCAGTGAACTAGCGGGGGACCAAGAGACCCAGTACTTC. It is translated as CASSELAGDQETQYF.

CDR3 sequence reads: CASSLTTVGGHRDTQYF. The CDR3 region has the DNA TGCGCCAGCAGCCTGACGACAGTGGGGGGGCATAGAGATACGCAGTATTTT. V is TRBV5-1 and J is TRBJ2-3, with a possible D match to TRBD2 (7 bases). Trimming took off 4 bases at V and 5 bases at J, with 23 bases between the two ends. CDR3 length equals 17 residues. Germline values: CDR1 SGHRS, CDR2 YFSETQ.

This chain links TRBV6-1 with TRBJ1-3, with D possibly matching TRBD1 (6 bases). CDR1 is MNHNS and CDR2 is SASEGT in the germline V gene. The V and J ends lost 4 bases and 4 bases respectively, with 26 bases between them. The CDR3 loop spans 19 amino acids. In DNA, the CDR3 is TGTGCCAGCAGTGTACAGGGAAGGGTTGCAACAGGGTTAGGAAACACCATATATTTT. Its protein is CASSVQGRVATGLGNTIYF.

This chain uses TRBV19 with TRBJ2-2; the D gene is possibly TRBD1 (5 bases). The V and J ends lost 6 bases and 8 bases respectively, with 16 bases between them. CDR1 and CDR2 (germline): LNHDA, SQIVND (reference sequence). The CDR3 extends over 14 amino acids. CDR3 protein: CASSEDSPTGELFF. As DNA, the CDR3 is TGTGCCAGTAGCGAAGACAGCCCCACAGGGGAGCTGTTTTTT.

This CDR3 is CASSLERANYEQYF. CDR3 nucleotides: TGCGCCAGCAGCTTGGAGCGGGCCAACTACGAGCAGTACTTC. The chain joins TRBV5-1 to TRBJ2-7, with D maybe TRBD2 (6 bases). Germline values: CDR1 SGHRS, CDR2 YFSETQ. V was clipped by 0 bases and J by 3 bases, with 10 bases between them. CDR3 size: 14 residues.

The chain couples TRBV28 to TRBJ2-2, with a tentative D call TRBD1 (6 bases). Trimming left V 5 bases short and J 4 bases short, with 14 bases between. The CDR3 runs to 15 residues. Germline values: CDR1 MDHEN, CDR2 SYDVKM. CDR3 loop: CASSPPTGSTGELFF. In nucleotides, the CDR3 is TGTGCCAGCAGTCCCCCCACAGGGTCCACCGGGGAGCTGTTTTTT.

This chain links TRBV20-1 with TRBJ2-5, with D maybe TRBD2 (5 bases). From germline, CDR1 is DFQATT and CDR2 SNEGSKA (reference sequence). This CDR3 is built from 11 residues. V was trimmed by 5 bases and J by 4 bases, leaving 8 bases between them. CDR3: CSARELETQYF. The CDR3 nucleotides read TGCAGTGCTCGGGAACTAGAGACCCAGTACTTC.

V gene TRBV11-2 combines with J gene TRBJ2-1; 12 nucleotides line up with TRBD2. The germline V gene encodes CDR1 SGHAT and CDR2 FQNNGV. This CDR3 is 16 amino acids long. V lost 3 bases, J lost 6 bases, and 6 bases stayed unmatched. The CDR3 protein is CASSFDLAGGFNEQFF. The CDR3 DNA sequence: TGTGCCAGCAGCTTTGACCTAGCGGGGGGGTTCAATGAGCAGTTCTTC. Full variable domain (rest looked up from reference TRBV11-2 and TRBJ2-1): EAGVAQSPRYKIIEKRQSVAFWCNPISGHATLYWYQQILGQGPKLLIQFQNNGVVDDSQLPKDRFSAERLKGVDSTLKIQPAKLEDSAVYLCASSFDLAGGFNEQFFGPGTRLTVL.

This clone was observed once. The chain recombines TRBV7-8 with TRBJ2-3; maybe TRBD2 (7 bases). Trimming removed 2 bases from V and 1 base from J, with 10 bases in between. Germline V gives CDR1 SGHVS, CDR2 FQNEAQ. CDR3 size: 15 residues. Here the CDR3 DNA reads TGTGCCAGCAGCTTACGCGGGGGCCGCACAGATACGCAGTATTTT. Its protein is CASSLRGGRTDTQYF.

CDR3 amino acids: CASSLRGGNTIYF. CDR3 bases: TGTGCCAGCAGCTTACGGGGGGGAAACACCATATATTTT. This chain uses TRBV7-9 with TRBJ1-3, with a tentative D call TRBD1 (5 bases). Germline CDR1 is SEHNR and CDR2 is FQNEAQ (reference sequence). The CDR3 is 13 residues long. The V end lost 2 bases, the J end lost 4 bases, and 6 bases lay between the germline ends.

The genes are TRBV11-1 and TRBJ1-1; D uncertain. The CDR3 totals 13 residues. Germline CDR1 reads SGHAT; CDR2 reads FQDESV (reference sequence). Trimming removed 5 bases from V and 0 bases from J, with 7 bases in between. This CDR3 reads CASSAELNTEAFF. The CDR3 DNA follows: TGTGCCAGCAGCGCAGAACTGAACACTGAAGCTTTCTTT.

The rearrangement joins TRBV21-1 to TRBJ2-3; the table names TRBD2, a call not compared with the DNA. TRBV21-1 corresponds to a pseudogene. The CDR3 contains 15 residues. The CDR3 DNA is TGTGCCAGCAGTGGGACTAGCGGGGGGCCCCATACGCAGTATTTT. This codes for CASSGTSGGPHTQYF.

The rearrangement joins TRBV27 to TRBJ2-1, with 13 bases fitting TRBD2. CDR3 size: 21 residues. The germline V gene encodes CDR1 MNHEY and CDR2 SMNVEV (reference sequence). V lost 4 bases, J lost 0 bases, and 15 bases stayed unmatched. The DNA of the CDR3 is TGTGCCAGCAGTTACTACCCGACTAGCGGGAGGACCCGGAGCTCCTACAATGAGCAGTTCTTC. This translates into CASSYYPTSGRTRSSYNEQFF.

J is TRBJ1-6 and V is TRBV7-6, with D unclear. CDR3 length: 17 amino acids. Germline-derived CDR1 and CDR2 are SGHVS and FNYEAQ. Trimming removed 1 base at V and 2 bases at J, with 12 bases between. The CDR3, as DNA: TGTGCCAGCAGCTTAGATAGCGGGGTCACCTATAATTCACCCCTCCACTTT. It yields the protein CASSLDSGVTYNSPLHF.

The chain employs TRBV7-6 and TRBJ2-2; D is undetermined. V was trimmed by 2 bases and J by 6 bases, leaving 10 bases between them. CDR1 and CDR2 (germline): SGHVS, FNYEAQ. The CDR3 consists of 14 residues. The DNA for the CDR3 is TGTGCCAGCAGCTTATCGGGTAACCCCGGGGAGCTGTTTTTT. Amino acids: CASSLSGNPGELFF.

This clone came up once. V is TRBV2 and J is TRBJ2-1; D perhaps matches TRBD1 (6 bases). The CDR3 loop spans 15 amino acids. Germline assignment: CDR1 SNHLY and CDR2 FYNNEI. V dropped 3 bases and J dropped 8 bases, with 17 bases sitting between them. The CDR3 here is CASSEGQGSWYEQFF. Here the CDR3 DNA reads TGTGCCAGCAGTGAGGGTCAGGGGTCCTGGTATGAGCAGTTCTTC.

The chain carries TRBV2 and TRBJ2-6; TRBD1 might be the D (6 bases). CDR3 size: 13 residues. Trimming stripped 7 bases from V and 10 bases from J, with 14 bases between. Germline assignment: CDR1 SNHLY and CDR2 FYNNEI. The CDR3 DNA follows: TGTGCCAGCAATCAGGGGCTGGGGAACGTCCTGACTTTC. This gives the protein CASNQGLGNVLTF.

The chain combines TRBV6-4 with TRBJ2-1, with 7 bases that match TRBD2. The CDR3 runs 13 residues. The V gene end was trimmed by 7 bases and the J gene end by 13 bases; junction bases not matched to a gene: 13. CDR1 is MRHNA, CDR2 SNTAGT, per germline. The CDR3 DNA is TGTGCCAGCATGCAGTCCGGGACTACCGAACAGTTCTTC. This translates into CASMQSGTTEQFF.

The rearrangement uses TRBV11-1 and TRBJ1-1, with D perhaps matching TRBD1 (5 bases). Germline V CDR1 and CDR2: SGHAT, FQDESV (reference sequence). Trimming pared 6 bases from V and 1 base from J, leaving 9 bases between. The CDR3 runs 13 residues. The CDR3 is CASSFRANTEAFF. The CDR3 coding sequence is TGTGCCAGCAGTTTCAGGGCGAACACTGAAGCTTTCTTT.

This clone came up once. This chain joins TRBV11-2 and TRBJ2-3; 7 nucleotides line up with TRBD2. This CDR3 has 15 amino acids. CDR1 and CDR2 (germline): SGHAT, FQNNGV. The V gene end was trimmed by 1 base and the J gene end by 2 bases; junction bases not matched to a gene: 3. In nucleotides, the CDR3 is TGTGCCAGCAGCTTAGTAGCGGGTTACACAGATACGCAGTATTTT. It encodes CASSLVAGYTDTQYF.

The chain has TRBV6-1 and TRBJ1-2, with a tentative D call TRBD1 (5 bases). With 5 bases removed from V and 4 bases from J, the gap between germline ends came to 11 bases. The germline CDR1 and CDR2 sequences are MNHNS and SASEGT. The CDR3 is 13 amino acids. CDR3 in DNA: TGTGCCAGCAGTTTAAGACAGTCCTATGGCTACACCTTC. Its protein is CASSLRQSYGYTF.

This clone has more than one count but fewer than ten. The CDR3 sequence is CAISNRADQPQHF. CDR3 DNA: TGTGCCATCAGTAACAGGGCCGATCAGCCCCAGCATTTT. The V gene is TRBV10-3, the J gene TRBJ1-5; a possible D gene is TRBD1 (6 bases). Trimming pared 5 bases from V and 5 bases from J, leaving 10 bases between. Germline values: CDR1 ENHRY, CDR2 SYGVKD. The length of the CDR3 is 13 residues.